This entry lists 23 T cell receptor beta chains sequenced from one sample in a study of CD8 T cells in Susac syndrome. Reverse transcription of about 0.45 to 1 ug RNA was carried out with random hexamers. TCRdb independently ran MiXCR on the immunoSEQ multiplex PCR reads; one entry per CDR3 protein. Among 250,000 or so distinct CDR3 sequences, 85% to 95% were seen once, and the ten largest hold around 0.07%. The sequencing input was CD4+ T cells from PBMCs. All receptors derive from a human donor with multiple sclerosis.

The chain carries TRBV7-9 and TRBJ1-1; D is unclear. V lost 3 bases and J 4 bases, leaving 3 bases between the germline ends. In germline, CDR1 is SEHNR, CDR2 FQNEAQ (reference sequence). This CDR3 has 11 residues. The CDR3 sequence: CASSFLTEAFF. CDR3 DNA sequence: TGTGCCAGCAGCTTTCTCACTGAAGCTTTCTTT.

The genes are TRBV7-9 and TRBJ1-2; maybe TRBD1 (6 bases). CDR1 and CDR2 from the germline V gene are SEHNR and FQNEAQ (reference sequence). The CDR3 sequence is 13 residues long. V lost 6 bases and J 4 bases, leaving 12 bases between the germline ends. As DNA, the CDR3 is TGTGCCAGCAGAGTAAGGGGGAGCTATGGCTACACCTTC. Amino acid sequence: CASRVRGSYGYTF.

The sample holds one count of this clonotype. The chain has TRBV3-1 and TRBJ2-2, with unresolved D. Trimming shortened V by 4 bases and J by 5 bases, and 5 bases separated the two germline ends. CDR1 is LGHDT, CDR2 YNNKEL, per germline (reference sequence). This CDR3 region has 12 residues. Written as DNA, the CDR3 is TGTGCCAGCAGCCTACAGACCGGGGAGCTGTTTTTT. Its translation: CASSLQTGELFF.

V gene TRBV30 combines with J gene TRBJ1-2; 7 nucleotides line up with TRBD1. J was trimmed by 7 bases and V by 0 bases; bases with no gene match: 11. The germline V gene encodes CDR1 GTSNPN and CDR2 SVGIG (reference sequence). CDR3 length equals 15 residues. In DNA, the CDR3 is TGTGCCTGGAGTGTAGGTGGACAGGCTCCTGTTGGCTACACCTTC. It specifies CAWSVGGQAPVGYTF.

This rearrangement joins TRBV24-1 to TRBJ2-1; TRBD2 agrees at 7 bases. Germline assignment: CDR1 KGHDR and CDR2 SFDVKD. V shed 1 base, J shed 10 bases, and the junction held 9 bases outside the gene matches. This CDR3 contains 15 residues. The CDR3 region has the DNA TGTGCCACCAGTGATTTCTCCGGGAGGTTTGGGGAGCAGTTCTTC. Translated: CATSDFSGRFGEQFF.

The V call is TRBV12-3 or TRBV12-4, the J call TRBJ2-1, with 10 positions matching TRBD2. The CDR3 consists of 13 residues. V was pared by 8 bases and J by 13 bases, with 11 bases of the junction left unmatched. The CDR3 DNA follows: TGTGCCAGCGGAGCATCTAGCGGGAGTTCTCAGTTCTTC. It codes for CASGASSGSSQFF.

The J gene is TRBJ2-1, the V gene TRBV19; a weak D match, TRBD2 (5 bases). Germline V lookup: CDR1 LNHDA, CDR2 SQIVND (reference sequence). This CDR3 region has 16 residues. The germline V and J ends were trimmed by 5 bases and 3 bases, with 17 bases remaining between them. The CDR3 spells CASSPKDLPSYNEQFF. DNA of the CDR3: TGTGCCAGTAGTCCCAAGGACTTACCCAGCTACAATGAGCAGTTCTTC.

The chain joins TRBV6-2 or TRBV6-3 to TRBJ1-4, with D unclear. The V end was cut by 6 bases, the J end by 7 bases, with 12 bases between. CDR3 length: 13 residues. From germline, CDR1 is MNHEY and CDR2 SVGEGT. Here the CDR3 DNA reads TGTGCCAGCAGCTTATGGGATGGTGAAAAACTGTTTTTT. It specifies CASSLWDGEKLFF.

This chain uses TRBV30 with TRBJ1-1, with a tentative D call TRBD1 (6 bases). CDR3 length: 10 amino acids. Germline loops: CDR1 GTSNPN, CDR2 SVGIG (reference sequence). Trimming stripped 7 bases from V and 10 bases from J, with 13 bases between. CDR3 nucleotides: TGTGCCTACCAGGGGATTGGAGCTTTCTTT. Translating it yields CAYQGIGAFF.

There are a few counts of this clonotype. The rearrangement links TRBV29-1 to TRBJ1-2; TRBD1 matches at 8 bases. The CDR3 is 15 amino acids. From germline, CDR1 is SQVTM and CDR2 ANQGSEA. Losses at the gene ends were 3 bases for V and 4 bases for J; bases not matched to a gene: 10. The CDR3 is CSVDGSRQGAYGYTF. For the CDR3, the DNA is TGCAGCGTTGACGGTTCCCGGCAGGGGGCCTATGGCTACACCTTC.

The gene calls are TRBV27 and TRBJ2-7, with TRBD1 matching over 12 bases. With 7 bases clipped from V and 5 bases from J, the junction kept 6 bases outside the gene matches. This CDR3 spans 14 amino acids. Per the germline V gene, CDR1 is MNHEY and CDR2 is SMNVEV (reference sequence). CDR3: CASKGTGGGHEQYF. The DNA of the CDR3 is TGTGCCAGCAAGGGGACAGGGGGCGGCCACGAGCAGTACTTC.

The chain's CDR3 is CASTAGPQPQHF. CDR3 coding DNA: TGTGCCAGTACAGCAGGGCCCCAGCCCCAGCATTTT. V usage is TRBV19 and J usage is TRBJ1-5, with D perhaps matching TRBD1 (5 bases). Trimming cost V 7 bases and J 7 bases, with 11 bases left between them. Germline CDR1 and CDR2: LNHDA and SQIVND (reference sequence). The CDR3 sequence is 12 residues long.

This chain uses TRBV30 with TRBJ1-6, with D unclear. The CDR3 spans 14 residues. V lost 4 bases, J lost 7 bases, and 14 bases lay in between. The germline gives CDR1 GTSNPN, CDR2 SVGIG (reference sequence). The CDR3 here is CAWTVVPGNSPLHF. As DNA, the CDR3 is TGTGCCTGGACGGTGGTGCCAGGAAATTCACCCCTCCACTTT.

The chain joins TRBV29-1 to TRBJ1-1; maybe TRBD1 (6 bases). The V and J ends lost 7 bases and 4 bases respectively, with 16 bases between them. The CDR3 is made up of 13 amino acids. Looked up from germline, CDR1 is SQVTM and CDR2 is ANQGSEA. CDR3 nucleotides: TGCAGCGGGAGACAGGATCCGGGCACTGAAGCTTTCTTT. Residues: CSGRQDPGTEAFF.

The chain combines TRBV11-2 with TRBJ1-5, with 10 nucleotides matching TRBD1. The V gene end was trimmed by 4 bases and the J gene end by 6 bases; junction bases not matched to a gene: 9. The CDR3 is 16 amino acids. Germline assignment: CDR1 SGHAT and CDR2 FQNNGV. The CDR3 region is CASSSSTGGEVQPQHF. The CDR3, as DNA: TGTGCCAGCAGCTCTTCGACAGGGGGCGAGGTTCAGCCCCAGCATTTT.

For the CDR3, the DNA is TGTGCCAGCAGCCGTCGCGGGGGTGCCCCTGAAGCTTTCTTT. Translation: CASSRRGGAPEAFF. The V gene is TRBV3-1, the J gene TRBJ1-1; TRBD1 might be the D (5 bases). From germline, CDR1 is LGHDT and CDR2 YNNKEL (reference sequence). With 4 bases removed from V and 6 bases from J, the gap between germline ends came to 15 bases. The CDR3 covers 14 residues.

The chain has TRBV12-3 or TRBV12-4 and TRBJ2-5; no reliable D call. The CDR3 is made up of 13 amino acids. V lost 6 bases and J lost 3, with 11 bases in between. The CDR3 is CASSFNRKETQYF. As DNA, the CDR3 is TGTGCCAGCAGCTTTAACCGGAAAGAGACCCAGTACTTC.

The CDR3 DNA sequence: TGCAGTGAAGAACAGGGAGACTATGGCTACACCTTC. Its translation is CSEEQGDYGYTF. This chain joins TRBV20-1 and TRBJ1-2; the D gene is possibly TRBD1 (6 bases). The V end was cut by 7 bases, the J end by 3 bases, with 12 bases between. CDR3 length equals 12 residues. CDR1 is DFQATT, CDR2 SNEGSKA, per germline (reference sequence).

V and J are TRBV4-2 and TRBJ2-1; maybe TRBD2 (6 bases). The CDR3 is 13 residues long. Germline CDR1 and CDR2: LGHNA and YNFKEQ. Between the trimmed V and J ends, which lost 5 bases and 8 bases, there was a span of 13 bases. CDR3 loop: CASSEEGADEQFF. Here the CDR3 DNA reads TGTGCCAGCAGCGAGGAGGGAGCGGATGAGCAGTTCTTC.

V is TRBV16 and J is TRBJ1-5; unclear D gene. The CDR3 is 15 amino acids. V was pared by 3 bases and J by 3 bases, with 12 bases between. CDR1 is KGHSY, CDR2 FQNENV, per germline. The CDR3 loop is CASSQAFTANQPQHF. In DNA, the CDR3 is TGTGCCAGCAGCCAGGCGTTCACAGCCAATCAGCCCCAGCATTTT. Variable domain in full (rest from reference TRBV16 and TRBJ1-5): GEEVAQTPKHLVRGEGQKAKLYCAPIKGHSYVFWYQQVLKNEFKFLISFQNENVFDETGMPKERFSAKCLPNSPCSLEIQATKLEDSAVYFCASSQAFTANQPQHFGDGTRLSIL.

V is TRBV7-9 and J is TRBJ2-1; 11 nucleotides match TRBD2. This CDR3 comprises 17 residues. After removal of 5 bases from V and 2 bases from J, the junction contained 8 bases not matched to a gene. Per the germline V gene, CDR1 is SEHNR and CDR2 is FQNEAQ (reference sequence). The CDR3: CASSARLTSGTYNEQFF. In DNA, the CDR3 is TGTGCCAGCAGCGCTCGCCTGACTAGCGGGACCTACAATGAGCAGTTCTTC.

The table lists this clonotype with a few counts. This sequence joins TRBV25-1 and TRBJ2-2; D is uncertain. This CDR3 has 14 residues. Germline assignment: CDR1 MGHDK and CDR2 SYGVNS. V lost 4 bases to trimming and J lost 1 base, with 7 bases between them. The CDR3 is CASSGRQNTGELFF. CDR3 coding DNA: TGTGCCAGCAGTGGTAGACAGAACACCGGGGAGCTGTTTTTT.

This rearrangement joins TRBV4-1 to TRBJ2-1, with 9 bases fitting TRBD2. CDR1 and CDR2 (germline): MGHRA, YSYEKL. With 4 bases clipped from V and 8 bases from J, the junction kept 9 bases outside the gene matches. The CDR3 has 15 amino acids. The CDR3 region is CASSLLGLALDEQFF. Here the CDR3 DNA reads TGCGCCAGCAGCCTGCTGGGACTAGCTTTAGATGAGCAGTTCTTC.